Each of the 20 T cell receptor beta chains below was sequenced from the same sample in a study of cytomegalovirus exposure and HLA in healthy donors. The primer mix had 60 Vbeta and 13 Jbeta primers. The assay was immunoSEQ multiplex PCR, and TCRdb's table has in-frame clones only and misses some. The data contain 250,000 to 350,000 clones, roughly 85% of them singletons. The sequencing input was PBMCs. The receptor source for this set is a man in his forties or fifties in good health and CMV-seropositive.

The rearrangement links TRBV5-1 to TRBJ2-2; 9 bases are a match to TRBD2. CDR3 length: 16 amino acids. The junction had 2 bases not matched to a gene; V was cut back by 0 bases and J by 2 bases. Germline assignment: CDR1 SGHRS and CDR2 YFSETQ. The CDR3 DNA follows: TGCGCCAGCAGCTTGGAACTAGCGGGTAACACCGGGGAGCTGTTTTTT. Translating gives CASSLELAGNTGELFF.

The rearrangement uses TRBV5-1 and TRBJ1-1, with D unresolved. There are 14 residues in the CDR3. Germline V CDR1 and CDR2: SGHRS, YFSETQ. V was shortened by 4 bases and J by 0 bases, with 10 bases between the two germline ends. The CDR3 DNA is TGCGCCAGCAGCCTAACAGAATTGAACACTGAAGCTTTCTTT. This sequence encodes CASSLTELNTEAFF.

V is TRBV7-3 and J is TRBJ2-3; 12 nucleotides line up with TRBD2. Germline CDR1 SGHTA, CDR2 FQGTGA. The V and J ends lost 8 bases and 3 bases, in that order; junction bases with no gene match: 6. CDR3 length: 15 amino acids. CDR3 region: CASRPSGGGTDTQYF. Here the CDR3 DNA reads TGTGCCAGCCGCCCTAGCGGGGGGGGGACAGATACGCAGTATTTT.

The J gene is TRBJ2-7, the V gene TRBV4-2; perhaps TRBD2 as D (7 bases). Germline V gives CDR1 LGHNA, CDR2 YNFKEQ. V was clipped by 4 bases and J by 2 bases, with 18 bases between them. The CDR3 runs to 16 residues. CDR3 nucleotides: TGTGCCAGCAGCCTACCCGCGGGGAGGGGGGCCTACGAGCAGTACTTC. It is translated as CASSLPAGRGAYEQYF.

This sequence joins TRBV6-5 and TRBJ1-2, with 10 bases lining up with TRBD1. The J segment lost 4 bases and the V segment lost 7 bases, leaving 6 bases of the junction unmatched. CDR1 and CDR2 from the germline V gene are MNHEY and SVGAGI. This CDR3 spans 14 amino acids. The CDR3 coding sequence is TGTGCCAGCAACAGACAGGGGGCCACCTATGGCTACACCTTC. This encodes CASNRQGATYGYTF.

V is TRBV7-2 and J is TRBJ1-1; TRBD1 matches at 10 bases. The CDR3 extends over 14 amino acids. V lost 5 bases and J lost 4; bases outside the gene matches: 4. Germline V gene data show CDR1 as SGHTA and CDR2 as FQGNSA. CDR3 residues: CASSRQGAVTEAFF. CDR3 DNA: TGTGCCAGCAGCCGACAGGGGGCGGTCACTGAAGCTTTCTTT. The complete variable domain, with remaining parts taken from reference TRBV7-2 and TRBJ1-1, reads GAGVSQSPSNKVTEKGKDVELRCDPISGHTALYWYRQSLGQGLEFLIYFQGNSAPDKSGLPSDRFSAERTGGSVSTLTIQRTQQEDSAVYLCASSRQGAVTEAFFGQGTRLTVV.

The CDR3 sequence is CSVDVNEKLFF. The DNA of the CDR3 is TGCAGCGTTGACGTTAATGAAAAACTGTTTTTT. The rearrangement joins TRBV29-1 to TRBJ1-4; D is undetermined. In germline, CDR1 is SQVTM, CDR2 ANQGSEA. The CDR3 totals 11 residues. Trimming pared 3 bases from V and 4 bases from J, leaving 3 bases between.

The V call is TRBV19, the J call TRBJ1-1, with a possible D match to TRBD1 (5 bases). Germline assignment: CDR1 LNHDA and CDR2 SQIVND (reference sequence). Trimming stripped 9 bases from V and 1 base from J, with 9 bases between. The CDR3 has 12 residues. The CDR3 sequence is CASIDRNTEAFF. The CDR3 nucleotides are TGTGCCAGCATCGACAGGAACACTGAAGCTTTCTTT.

The genes are TRBV5-4 and TRBJ1-1, with D hard to call. V was pared by 0 bases and J by 4 bases, with 7 bases between. This CDR3 contains 13 residues. Germline loops: CDR1 SGHNT, CDR2 YYREEE (reference sequence). CDR3 in amino acids: CASSLDTPTEAFF. The CDR3 DNA follows: TGTGCCAGCAGCTTGGACACACCCACTGAAGCTTTCTTT. The full variable domain, in which reference TRBV5-4 and TRBJ1-1 provide the parts outside the CDR3, is ETGVTQSPTHLIKTRGQQVTLRCSSQSGHNTVSWYQQALGQGPQFIFQYYREEENGRGNFPPRFSGLQFPNYSSELNVNALELDDSALYLCASSLDTPTEAFFGQGTRLTVV.

The chain couples TRBV5-1 to TRBJ1-1; 7 bases agree with TRBD1. The trim removed 4 bases at V and 4 bases at J, leaving 7 bases unmatched. CDR1 and CDR2 (germline): SGHRS, YFSETQ. The CDR3 covers 14 residues. The CDR3 sequence is CASSTIPGGTEAFF. In DNA, the CDR3 is TGCGCCAGCAGCACCATCCCAGGGGGCACTGAAGCTTTCTTT.

The chain carries TRBV2 and TRBJ2-7, with TRBD2 matching over 8 bases. Germline V lookup: CDR1 SNHLY, CDR2 FYNNEI. Trimming removed 6 bases from V and 3 bases from J; junction bases left unmatched: 10. The CDR3 is 15 amino acids. The CDR3 reads CASRDGGGRGYEQYF. The DNA of the CDR3 is TGTGCCAGCAGGGACGGCGGGGGGCGAGGCTACGAGCAGTACTTC. The full variable domain, in which reference TRBV2 and TRBJ2-7 provide the parts outside the CDR3, is EPEVTQTPSHQVTQMGQEVILRCVPISNHLYFYWYRQILGQKVEFLVSFYNNEISEKSEIFDDQFSVERPDGSNFTLKIRSTKLEDSAMYFCASRDGGGRGYEQYFGPGTRLTVT.

This clone was picked up one time. V and J are TRBV28 and TRBJ1-4, with D perhaps TRBD1 (6 bases). The CDR3 consists of 16 residues. Germline values: CDR1 MDHEN, CDR2 SYDVKM. Between the trimmed V and J ends, which lost 9 bases and 2 bases, there was a span of 19 bases. CDR3 residues: CASFDGWGRTNEKLFF. DNA of the CDR3: TGTGCCAGTTTTGACGGGTGGGGGCGGACTAATGAAAAACTGTTTTTT.

The chain joins TRBV12-5 to TRBJ1-1, with D perhaps matching TRBD1 (6 bases). The CDR3 sequence is 12 residues long. V shed 6 bases and J shed 6 bases, with 11 bases lying between them. The germline V gene encodes CDR1 LGHNT and CDR2 FRNRAP. As DNA, the CDR3 is TGTGCTAGTGGGGCAGGGGCCCCTGAAGCTTTCTTT. Translated: CASGAGAPEAFF.

J is TRBJ2-3 and V is TRBV28; D possibly corresponds to TRBD1 (5 bases). The CDR3 length is 16 residues. In germline, CDR1 is MDHEN, CDR2 SYDVKM. Trimming took off 5 bases at V and 3 bases at J, with 18 bases between the two ends. The CDR3 reads CASSPTGAGRTDTQYF. The CDR3 bases are TGTGCCAGCAGTCCAACAGGAGCAGGGCGTACAGATACGCAGTATTTT.

J is TRBJ2-2 and V is TRBV5-4; TRBD1 might be the D (6 bases). The V gene lost 3 bases and the J gene lost 7 bases, with 13 bases spanning the gap. This CDR3 region has 14 residues. Germline CDR1 SGHNT, CDR2 YYREEE (reference sequence). CDR3 in DNA: TGTGCCAGCAGCTCCGGGACAATGGGCGGGGAGCTGTTTTTT. This encodes CASSSGTMGGELFF.

The chain is built from TRBV6-5 and TRBJ1-2, with D maybe TRBD1 (5 bases). CDR3 length: 12 residues. Germline CDR1 MNHEY, CDR2 SVGAGI. Trimming removed 5 bases from V and 6 bases from J, with 10 bases in between. The CDR3, as DNA: TGTGCCAGCAGTGGCGGGGGAGATGGCTACACCTTC. It yields the protein CASSGGGDGYTF.

The V and J genes are TRBV7-9 and TRBJ2-1; 14 bases line up with TRBD2. Germline V gene lookup returns CDR1 SEHNR and CDR2 FQNEAQ (reference sequence). This CDR3 has 15 residues. After removal of 3 bases from V and 9 bases from J, the junction contained 4 bases not matched to a gene. The CDR3 DNA reads as TGTGCCAGCAGCTTGACTAGCGGGAGGGCGGGTGAGCAGTTCTTC. Translated, it gives CASSLTSGRAGEQFF.

As regards this clone: The same CDR3 is also encoded by other DNA sequences in this sample. The genes are TRBV6-5 and TRBJ1-1; D is perhaps TRBD1 (5 bases). The length of the CDR3 is 13 residues. V shed 2 bases and J shed 4 bases, with 8 bases lying between them. Germline V gives CDR1 MNHEY, CDR2 SVGAGI. The CDR3 is CASSYGGGTEAFF. The CDR3 DNA sequence: TGTGCCAGCAGTTACGGCGGGGGCACTGAAGCTTTCTTT.

The chain carries TRBV7-2 and TRBJ2-7; 9 bases match TRBD1. CDR1 and CDR2 (germline): SGHTA, FQGNSA. CDR3 length: 14 residues. Trimming removed 5 bases from V and 1 base from J; junction bases left unmatched: 3. The chain's CDR3 is CASSIGTGSYEQYF. The CDR3 bases are TGTGCCAGCAGCATTGGGACAGGGTCCTACGAGCAGTACTTC.

The rearrangement uses TRBV6-6 and TRBJ1-1; D might be TRBD1 (6 bases). The CDR3 runs to 14 residues. V was clipped by 0 bases and J by 5 bases, with 10 bases between them. CDR1 is MNHNY, CDR2 SVGAGI, per germline (reference sequence). The CDR3 reads CASSYSQGWTEAFF. CDR3 DNA: TGTGCCAGCAGTTACTCACAGGGTTGGACTGAAGCTTTCTTT.